The rows below give T cell receptor beta chains drawn from one sample of a study of CD8+CD57+ T cells in acquired aplastic anemia. TCRdb re-called the reads through MiXCR, storing one row per CDR3 protein. The data show 160,000 or so distinct CDR3 sequences, roughly 43% seen once. Sequencing was performed on sorted CD4+, CD8+, or CD8+CD57+ T cells (not recorded which) from PBMCs. The receptors shown here come from a human donor with aplastic anemia. Each CDR3 is given with its conserved first and last residue. The order of the fields is V gene, D gene, clone size, J gene, CDR3 DNA, CDR3 protein. The D gene is left open where the match is weak. Clone size is stated in some rows and not others, as once, few, many or a class when expanded.

TRBV24-1	TRBD1	-	TRBJ2-2	TGTGCCACCAGTGACCCGACAGGGGGCGGGACCGGGGAGCTGTTTTTT	CATSDPTGGGTGELFF
TRBV2	-	many	TRBJ1-2	TGTGCCAGCAGTGAAAATGCAGGGTCCCTCTATGGCTACACCTTC	CASSENAGSLYGYTF
TRBV20-1	TRBD2	many	TRBJ2-3	TGCAGTGCCCTAGCGGGGACCACAGATACGCAGTATTTT	CSALAGTTDTQYF
TRBV29-1	TRBD2	-	TRBJ2-7	TGCAGCAGACGGGAGGGGCTGGTCTACGAGCAGTACTTC	CSRREGLVYEQYF
TRBV19	TRBD1	-	TRBJ1-4	TGTGCCAGTAGCCCGACAGGGACTAATGAAAAACTGTTTTTT	CASSPTGTNEKLFF
TRBV6-1	-	many	TRBJ1-5	TGTGCCAGCAGTCCGCGGACAGCTAGTGGCAATCAGCCCCAGCATTTT	CASSPRTASGNQPQHF
TRBV10-3	TRBD1	many	TRBJ1-4	TGTGCCATCAGTCATGGACAGGATCCTAATGAAAAACTGTTTTTT	CAISHGQDPNEKLFF
TRBV29-1	-	-	TRBJ1-5	TGCAGCGTTGGAGTGGGATTCAATCAGCCCCAGCATTTT	CSVGVGFNQPQHF
TRBV3-1	-	few	TRBJ2-2	TGTGCCAGCAGCCAGGGGCAGAGCACCGGGGAGCTGTTTTTT	CASSQGQSTGELFF
TRBV10-2	-	-	TRBJ1-1	TGCGCCAGCACTAGGGCCCCGAACACTGAAGCTTTCTTT	CASTRAPNTEAFF
TRBV11-2	-	-	TRBJ2-3	TGTGCCAGCAGCTTAGATGGCGGGTACACAGATACGCAGTATTTT	CASSLDGGYTDTQYF
TRBV5-1	-	many	TRBJ2-5	TGCGCCAGCAGCCCTACTACCTCCCAAGAGACCCAGTACTTC	CASSPTTSQETQYF
TRBV7-9	TRBD1	many	TRBJ1-1	TGTGCCAGCACTCCCGATCGGACAGGGGGAACTGAAGCTTTCTTT	CASTPDRTGGTEAFF
TRBV19	TRBD2	many	TRBJ2-1	TGTGCCAGTAGTATACCAAGGACTAGCGGGACCAATGAGCAGTTCTTC	CASSIPRTSGTNEQFF
TRBV6-2/TRBV6-3	-	few	TRBJ2-2	TGTGCCAGCAGTCGGGGACTTTCTGCCGGGGAGCTGTTTTTT	CASSRGLSAGELFF
TRBV4-1	-	many	TRBJ1-2	TGCGCCAGCAGCCAACCGGCGGGGGGAGGACGCGGCTACACCTTC	CASSQPAGGGRGYTF
TRBV7-6	-	many	TRBJ2-7	TGTGCCAGCAGCTTAGGGGTCCAACTGGCCGACGAGCAGTACTTC	CASSLGVQLADEQYF
TRBV29-1	-	many	TRBJ1-2	TGCAGCGTCCCCGGGGGAGGACTGACTAACTATGGCTACACCTTC	CSVPGGGLTNYGYTF
TRBV10-3	-	-	TRBJ2-5	TGTGCCATCAGTGAGAGACGGGATCAGCCCCAGTACTTC	CAISERRDQPQYF
TRBV5-4	-	many	TRBJ2-7	TGTGCCAGCAGCTTGACAGGAACCGCGGGTGAGCAGTACTTC	CASSLTGTAGEQYF
TRBV9	-	-	TRBJ2-3	TGTGCCAGCAGCGTAGAGGGGGGACTCACAGATACGCAGTATTTT	CASSVEGGLTDTQYF
TRBV12-3/TRBV12-4	TRBD2	-	TRBJ2-1	TGTGCCAGCAGTTCGGGACTAGCGGGGGCTCCCGCCTACAATGAGCAGTTCTTC	CASSSGLAGAPAYNEQFF
TRBV5-1	-	-	TRBJ2-2	TGCGCCAGCAGCTTGGGCGGCCTGAACACCGGGGAGCTGTTTTTT	CASSLGGLNTGELFF
TRBV25-1	-	-	TRBJ1-4	TGTGCCAGCAGTGAAAGAGCGGGAGGTGAAAAACTGTTTTTT	CASSERAGGEKLFF
TRBV24-1	TRBD2	-	TRBJ2-1	TGTGCCACCAGTGAGGAGACTAGCGGGATAGGCAATGAGCAGTTCTTC	CATSEETSGIGNEQFF
TRBV5-1	-	many	TRBJ2-5	TGCGCCAGCAGTCTAAAGGGCAGGGTTGTGGAAGAGACCCAGTACTTC	CASSLKGRVVEETQYF
TRBV20-1	TRBD2	many	TRBJ2-4	TGCAGTGCTAGCCCTAGCGGGGGGGCCGGAGGGAACATTCAGTACTTC	CSASPSGGAGGNIQYF
TRBV6-1	-	many	TRBJ2-7	TGTGCCAGCTCAGGGCCCGGCCCCTACGAGCAGTACTTC	CASSGPGPYEQYF
TRBV20-1	-	-	TRBJ1-1	TGCAGTGCTAGAGAACACCGGGGGAGGATCACTGAAGCTTTCTTT	CSAREHRGRITEAFF
TRBV9	-	-	TRBJ2-3	TGTGCCAGCAGCGGGGGGCCCGCAGATACGCAGTATTTT	CASSGGPADTQYF
TRBV7-3	-	many	TRBJ2-1	TGTGCCAGCAGCTTAGCAGGACAAGCTTACAATGAGCAGTTCTTC	CASSLAGQAYNEQFF
TRBV10-1	-	-	TRBJ1-2	TGCGCCAAAAAACCAGGGATCCACTATGGCTACACCTTC	CAKKPGIHYGYTF
TRBV27	TRBD1	few	TRBJ1-2	TGTGCCAGCAGACCCCAGGACAGGGTTGGTGGCTACACCTTC	CASRPQDRVGGYTF